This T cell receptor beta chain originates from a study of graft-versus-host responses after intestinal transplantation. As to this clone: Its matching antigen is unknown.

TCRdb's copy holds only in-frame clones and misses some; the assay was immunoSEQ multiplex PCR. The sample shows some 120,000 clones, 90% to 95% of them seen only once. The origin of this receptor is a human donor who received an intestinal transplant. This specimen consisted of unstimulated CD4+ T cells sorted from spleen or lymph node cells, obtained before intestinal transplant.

The CDR3 loop is CASSLWRVMNTEAFF. CDR3 nucleotide sequence: TGTGCCAGCAGCTTGTGGCGTGTGATGAACACTGAAGCTTTCTTT. This chain uses TRBV5-6 with TRBJ1-1; D is unresolved. CDR3 length equals 15 residues. From germline, CDR1 is SGHDT and CDR2 YYEEEE. V lost 1 base and J 0 bases, leaving 10 bases between the germline ends.